This T cell receptor beta chain was obtained from a study of cytomegalovirus exposure and HLA in healthy donors. Study-wide results and caveats: Among the CMV-associated chains, three were confirmed in vitro as specific for CMV antigens. It is likely that the observed cluster of highly shared sequence variants was a sequencing artifact. The majority of CMV-associated TCR beta chains were reported as apparently HLA-restricted in a later analysis.

Regarding this clone: The antigen remains unidentified.

In the PCR, 60 Vbeta and 13 Jbeta primers were used. Data came from immunoSEQ multiplex PCR; TCRdb stores just in-frame clones and leaves some out. The table shows approximately 61,000 clones, with approximately 80% occurring only once. This receptor was identified in a man aged 18 to 30 in good health and CMV-seropositive. What was sequenced was PBMCs.

The DNA for the CDR3 is TGCGCCAGCAGCTGGGTTCCGGGACTAGCGATGAACGAGCAGTACTTC. Encoded protein: CASSWVPGLAMNEQYF. The V gene is TRBV5-1, the J gene TRBJ2-7; 10 nucleotides align to TRBD2. Germline V CDR1 and CDR2: SGHRS, YFSETQ. The CDR3 totals 16 residues. Trimming cost V 3 bases and J 5 bases; bases outside gene matches: 11.